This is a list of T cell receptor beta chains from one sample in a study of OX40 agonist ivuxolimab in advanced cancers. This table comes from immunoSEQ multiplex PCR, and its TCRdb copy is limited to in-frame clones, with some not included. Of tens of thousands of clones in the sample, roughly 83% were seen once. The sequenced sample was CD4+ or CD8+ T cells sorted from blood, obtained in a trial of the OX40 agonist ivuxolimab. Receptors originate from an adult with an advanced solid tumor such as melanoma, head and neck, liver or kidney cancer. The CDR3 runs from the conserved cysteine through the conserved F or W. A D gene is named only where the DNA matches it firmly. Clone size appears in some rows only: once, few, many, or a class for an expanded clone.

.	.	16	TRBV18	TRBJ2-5	CASSLLRGAGTETQYF	TGTGCCAGCTCACTCCTCAGGGGAGCGGGGACAGAGACCCAGTACTTC
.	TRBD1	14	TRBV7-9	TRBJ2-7	CASSRDRGSREQYF	TGTGCCAGCAGCCGGGACAGGGGGTCACGGGAGCAGTACTTC
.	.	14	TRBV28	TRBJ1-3	CASSPTGTGNTIYF	TGTGCCAGCAGCCCTACAGGGACTGGAAACACCATATATTTT
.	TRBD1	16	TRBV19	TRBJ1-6	CASSKRQGADNSPLHF	TGTGCCAGTAGTAAAAGACAGGGGGCTGATAATTCACCCCTCCACTTT
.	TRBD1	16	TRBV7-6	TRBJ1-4	CASSPGQPATNEKLFF	TGTGCCAGCAGTCCGGGACAGCCTGCCACTAATGAAAAACTGTTTTTT
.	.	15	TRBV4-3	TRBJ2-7	CASSQVVAAAYEQYF	TGCGCCAGCAGCCAAGTAGTTGCGGCAGCCTACGAGCAGTACTTC
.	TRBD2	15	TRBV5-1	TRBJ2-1	CASRVAGRSHNEQFF	TGCGCCAGCAGGGTAGCGGGGCGCTCCCACAATGAGCAGTTCTTC
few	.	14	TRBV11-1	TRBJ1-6	CASSFLDSNSPLHF	TGTGCCAGCAGCTTCTTGGACAGTAATTCACCCCTCCACTTT
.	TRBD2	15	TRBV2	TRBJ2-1	CASRRTSGGYNEQFF	TGTGCCAGCAGACGGACTAGCGGGGGCTACAATGAGCAGTTCTTC
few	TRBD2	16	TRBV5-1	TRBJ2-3	CASSWQGGSGTDTQYF	TGCGCCAGCAGCTGGCAGGGAGGGTCCGGCACAGATACGCAGTATTTT
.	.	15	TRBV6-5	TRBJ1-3	CASSYGEGIGNTIYF	TGTGCCAGCAGTTACGGGGAGGGAATTGGAAACACCATATATTTT
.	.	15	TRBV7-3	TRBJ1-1	CASSIDQGSITEAFF	TGTGCCAGCAGCATCGATCAGGGGTCGATCACTGAAGCTTTCTTT
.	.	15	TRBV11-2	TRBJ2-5	CASSASGGPQETQYF	TGTGCCAGCAGCGCCTCGGGGGGCCCCCAAGAGACCCAGTACTTC
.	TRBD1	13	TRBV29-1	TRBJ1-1	CSGNRGLNTEAFF	TGCAGCGGTAACAGGGGGCTGAACACTGAAGCTTTCTTT
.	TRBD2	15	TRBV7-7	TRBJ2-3	CASSAGRTFTDTQYF	TGTGCTAGCAGCGCCGGGAGGACCTTCACAGATACGCAGTATTTT
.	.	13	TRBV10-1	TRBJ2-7	CASRSGTPYEQYF	TGCGCCAGCAGAAGTGGGACACCCTACGAGCAGTACTTC
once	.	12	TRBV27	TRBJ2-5	CASSWPGGTQYF	TGTGCCAGCAGTTGGCCGGGTGGGACCCAGTACTTC
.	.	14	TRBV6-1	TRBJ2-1	CASSRAGVVNEQFF	TGTGCCAGCAGTCGTGCCGGAGTCGTCAATGAGCAGTTCTTC
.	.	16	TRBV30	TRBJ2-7	CAWSVLRGRAPYEQYF	TGTGCCTGGAGTGTACTAAGGGGCAGGGCCCCCTACGAGCAGTACTTC
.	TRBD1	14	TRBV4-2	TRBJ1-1	CASSGGDRDTEAFF	TGTGCCAGCAGCGGCGGGGACAGGGACACTGAAGCTTTCTTT
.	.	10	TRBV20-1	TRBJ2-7	CSARDDEQYF	TGCAGTGCTAGGGACGACGAGCAGTACTTC
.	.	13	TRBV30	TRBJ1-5	CAWSVSSNQPQHF	TGTGCCTGGAGTGTGAGTAGCAATCAGCCCCAGCATTTT
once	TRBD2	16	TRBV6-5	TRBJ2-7	CASSYSSGGNSYEQYF	TGTGCCAGCAGTTACTCTAGCGGGGGGAACTCCTACGAGCAGTACTTC
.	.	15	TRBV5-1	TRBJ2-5	CASSLVGRPEETQYF	TGCGCCAGCAGCTTGGTGGGCAGACCTGAAGAGACCCAGTACTTC
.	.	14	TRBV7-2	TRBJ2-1	CASSPGGFYNEQFF	TGTGCCAGCAGCCCCGGGGGCTTCTACAATGAGCAGTTCTTC
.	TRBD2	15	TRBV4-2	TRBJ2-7	CASSRKAGGQGEQYF	TGTGCCAGCAGCCGAAAAGCGGGGGGGCAGGGCGAGCAGTACTTC
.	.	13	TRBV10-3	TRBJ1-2	CAIRIDRSYGYTF	TGTGCCATCAGGATTGACAGAAGCTATGGCTACACCTTC
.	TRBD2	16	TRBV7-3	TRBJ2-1	CASSPYPGGANHEQFF	TGTGCCAGCAGCCCCTACCCCGGGGGGGCCAACCATGAGCAGTTCTTC
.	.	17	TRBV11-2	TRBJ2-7	CASSLTPGIRTWYEQYF	TGTGCCAGCAGCTTAACCCCAGGAATTCGGACCTGGTACGAGCAGTACTTC
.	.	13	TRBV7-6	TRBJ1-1	CASSLAENTEAFF	TGTGCCAGCAGCTTAGCGGAGAACACTGAAGCTTTCTTT
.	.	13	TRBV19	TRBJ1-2	CASSIADSYGYTF	TGTGCCAGTAGTATCGCGGACAGCTATGGCTACACCTTC
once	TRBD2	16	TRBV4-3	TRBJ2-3	CASSQRLAGGTDTQYF	TGCGCCAGCAGCCAGAGACTAGCGGGGGGCACAGATACGCAGTATTTT
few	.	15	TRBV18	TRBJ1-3	CASSPTDDSGNTIYF	TGTGCCAGCTCACCGACGGACGACTCTGGAAACACCATATATTTT
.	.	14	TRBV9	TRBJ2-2	CASNVGTVAGELFF	TGTGCCAGCAACGTAGGGACGGTAGCCGGGGAGCTGTTTTTT
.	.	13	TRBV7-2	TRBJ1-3	CASSSSGGNTIYF	TGTGCCAGCAGCTCCTCCGGGGGAAACACCATATATTTT
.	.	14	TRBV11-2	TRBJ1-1	CASSLGQGGTEAFF	TGTGCCAGCAGCTTAGGCCAGGGCGGCACTGAAGCTTTCTTT
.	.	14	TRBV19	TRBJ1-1	CASRNRAMNTEAFF	TGTGCCAGTAGGAACAGGGCTATGAACACTGAAGCTTTCTTT
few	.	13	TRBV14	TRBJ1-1	CASSQNTYTEAFF	TGTGCCAGCAGCCAGAACACCTACACTGAAGCTTTCTTT
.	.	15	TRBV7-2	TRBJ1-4	CASSSRAPSGEKLFF	TGTGCCAGCAGCTCTAGGGCCCCGTCCGGTGAAAAACTGTTTTTT
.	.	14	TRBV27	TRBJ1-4	CASSLGGFREKLFF	TGTGCCAGCAGTTTAGGGGGGTTTCGGGAAAAACTGTTTTTT
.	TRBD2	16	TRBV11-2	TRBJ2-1	CASSLVGLAGYNEQFF	TGTGCCAGCAGCTTAGTAGGGCTAGCGGGTTACAATGAGCAGTTCTTC
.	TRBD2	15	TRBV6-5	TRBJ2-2	CASKGGGGYTGELFF	TGTGCCAGTAAAGGCGGGGGGGGCTACACCGGGGAGCTGTTTTTT
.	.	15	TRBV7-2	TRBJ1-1	CASSIAGQLNTEAFF	TGTGCCAGCAGCATCGCCGGGCAGCTGAACACTGAAGCTTTCTTT
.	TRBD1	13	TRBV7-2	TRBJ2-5	CASSWDSQETQYF	TGTGCCAGCAGCTGGGACAGCCAAGAGACCCAGTACTTC
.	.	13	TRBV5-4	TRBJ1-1	CASSYQGYTEAFF	TGTGCCAGCAGTTACCAGGGTTACACTGAAGCTTTCTTT
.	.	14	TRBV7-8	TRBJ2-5	CASSLGSLQETQYF	TGTGCCAGCAGCTTAGGAAGTCTCCAAGAGACCCAGTACTTC
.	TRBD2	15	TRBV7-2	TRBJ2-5	CASSFTSGGEGTQYF	TGTGCCAGCAGCTTCACTAGCGGGGGGGAAGGGACCCAGTACTTC
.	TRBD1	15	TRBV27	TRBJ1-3	CASSPAGGVGNTIYF	TGTGCCAGCAGTCCGGCAGGGGGCGTAGGAAACACCATATATTTT
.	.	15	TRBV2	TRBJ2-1	CASSEAGALGHEQFF	TGTGCCAGCAGTGAAGCGGGGGCCCTCGGCCATGAGCAGTTCTTC
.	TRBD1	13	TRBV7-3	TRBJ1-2	CASSSGQGNGYTF	TGTGCCAGCAGCTCAGGACAGGGCAACGGCTACACCTTC
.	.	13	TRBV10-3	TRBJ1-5	CATLRDRDQPQHF	TGTGCCACCCTCCGGGACCGCGATCAGCCCCAGCATTTT
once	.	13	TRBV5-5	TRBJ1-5	CASSSPAGQPQHF	TGTGCCAGCAGCTCCCCCGCGGGTCAGCCCCAGCATTTT
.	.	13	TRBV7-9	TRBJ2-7	CASSSDDSNEQYF	TGTGCCAGCAGCTCGGACGATTCAAACGAGCAGTACTTC
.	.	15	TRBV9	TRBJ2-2	CASSVDWYGTGELFF	TGTGCCAGCAGCGTAGATTGGTACGGGACCGGGGAGCTGTTTTTT
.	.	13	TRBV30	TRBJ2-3	CAWRGGLTDTQYF	TGTGCCTGGAGGGGGGGCCTCACAGATACGCAGTATTTT